The TCR beta chain under discussion was sequenced for a study of identical twins. Study-wide findings and caveats: Out-of-frame alpha sequences common to twins exhibited an excess of low generation probability.

TCRdb analysed the 5' RACE reads with MiXCR anew, one entry per CDR3 protein. The sample holds approximately 500,000 distinct CDR3 sequences, more than 20% seen once. The length of the CDR3 is 21 residues. The V segment lost 4 bases and the J segment 0 bases; nucleotides outside the gene matches: 19. Germline V gene sequence: CDR1 SGHAT, CDR2 FQDESV (reference sequence). A note on this clonotype: Antigen unknown.

This same sample was also taken into another study, of T cells expressing NK-cell markers. According to that study: Seropositivity for HCMV was found in most of the eight sequenced donors, with one seronegative. Several experiments confined sorting to alpha-beta TCR T cells with an anti-gamma-delta TCR antibody. Leadership of the CD3+CD56-NKG2C+ fraction also belonged to these clonotypes in a handful of donors.

J is TRBJ2-7 and V is TRBV11-1, with 12 bases matching TRBD2. The TCR sequence derives from a woman in her late teens or twenties in good health. Sequenced sample: CD4+ T cells sorted from blood. The CDR3 protein is CASSSGTSGPAGKLSSYEQYF. The CDR3 nucleotides read TGTGCCAGCAGCTCCGGGACTAGCGGGCCGGCCGGAAAACTTAGCTCCTACGAGCAGTACTTC. The full variable domain, with the rest looked up from reference TRBV11-1 and TRBJ2-7, is EAEVAQSPRYKITEKSQAVAFWCDPISGHATLYWYRQILGQGPELLVQFQDESVVDDSQLPKDRFSAERLKGVDSTLKIQPAELGDSAMYLCASSSGTSGPAGKLSSYEQYFGPGTRLTVT.